The 3 T cell receptor beta chains given below trace back to one sample, sequenced in a study of neurological immune-mediated disorders. TCRdb re-derived calls from the 5' RACE reads in MiXCR, one entry per CDR3 protein. The repertoire has about 76,000 distinct CDR3 sequences, 15% to 20% of them found once; the top ten carry about 16%. The sample was PBMCs. The receptor source for this set is a woman between 35 and 50 years old in good health.

This clonotype was counted many times. The chain recombines TRBV7-2 with TRBJ1-2; D not certain. V shed 1 base and J shed 2 bases, with 5 bases lying between them. This CDR3 is built from 13 residues. Germline loops: CDR1 SGHTA, CDR2 FQGNSA. Here the CDR3 reads CASSLGRNYGYTF. CDR3 sequence (DNA): TGTGCCAGCAGCTTAGGCAGGAACTATGGCTACACCTTC.

This clonotype was counted many times. The chain joins TRBV12-3 or TRBV12-4 to TRBJ2-6; weak D call: TRBD2 (6 bases). The length of the CDR3 is 15 residues. The V and J ends lost 7 bases and 2 bases respectively, with 12 bases between them. The DNA for the CDR3 is TGTGCCAGCAAACTGCGGGGAACTGGGGCCAACGTCCTGACTTTC. It yields the protein CASKLRGTGANVLTF.

J is TRBJ2-3 and V is TRBV7-2; 7 bases align to TRBD2. The germline gives CDR1 SGHTA, CDR2 FQGNSA. This CDR3 comprises 15 residues. With V trimmed by 2 bases and J by 0 bases, 2 bases remained unmatched. The CDR3 here is CASSLNGGSTDTQYF. The CDR3 DNA follows: TGTGCCAGCAGCTTAAACGGGGGGAGCACAGATACGCAGTATTTT.